What follows are 4 T cell receptor beta chains derived from one specimen sequenced in a study of control samples from healthy donors and cancer patients. The assay was immunoSEQ multiplex PCR, and TCRdb's table has in-frame clones only and misses some. The sample consists of over 70,000 clones, around nine tenths of them appearing once. The sample was blood. Source of these receptors: a woman in her sixties in good health.

The chain has TRBV29-1 and TRBJ1-1; tentative D call: TRBD1 (5 bases). Germline V lookup: CDR1 SQVTM, CDR2 ANQGSEA. V lost 4 bases and J lost 1, with 7 bases in between. The CDR3 runs 12 residues. The CDR3 coding sequence is TGCAGCGTTGGGCAGGGGAACACTGAAGCTTTCTTT. Amino acids: CSVGQGNTEAFF.

This rearrangement joins TRBV7-9 to TRBJ2-7, with 9 bases aligning to TRBD1. Germline CDR1 is SEHNR and CDR2 is FQNEAQ (reference sequence). The CDR3 runs to 14 residues. J lost 3 bases, V lost 5 bases, and 5 bases had no gene match. CDR3 in amino acids: CASSTRDRVYEQYF. The CDR3 DNA follows: TGTGCCAGCAGCACCCGGGACAGGGTCTACGAGCAGTACTTC.

The chain recombines TRBV2 with TRBJ2-7; 9 nucleotides agree with TRBD1. Trimming removed 4 bases from V and 2 bases from J; junction bases left unmatched: 6. CDR1 and CDR2 from the germline V gene are SNHLY and FYNNEI. The CDR3 covers 15 residues. CDR3 sequence: CASSVRQGDTYEQYF. Here the CDR3 DNA reads TGTGCCAGCAGTGTAAGACAGGGGGACACCTACGAGCAGTACTTC.

V gene TRBV19 combines with J gene TRBJ1-2; no clear D. Germline V gives CDR1 LNHDA, CDR2 SQIVND (reference sequence). CDR3 length: 15 amino acids. V lost 3 bases to trimming and J lost 3 bases, with 14 bases between them. This CDR3 is CASSISGRLDYGYTF. CDR3 nucleotides: TGTGCCAGTAGTATTTCGGGCAGGCTAGACTATGGCTACACCTTC.